A single sample is the source of the 26 T cell receptor beta chains below, sequenced in a study of shared clonotypes between healthy human individuals. CD45RO-negative, CCR7-selected cells formed the naive CD8 fraction, which excluded terminally differentiated effector memory CD45RA+ cells. Here immunoSEQ multiplex PCR was the method, and the copy in TCRdb shows in-frame clones only, minus some. Seen here are roughly 2,000,000 clones, roughly 95% observed once, and the top ten hold about 1.7%. Sequencing input: naive CD8+ T cells from PBMCs. Every receptor here comes from a man younger than 30 in good health. Some clones in this sample may be carry-over from other donors' samples.

This chain connects TRBV6-1 to TRBJ1-2, with D perhaps TRBD1 (5 bases). Germline V gives CDR1 MNHNS, CDR2 SASEGT. The V and J ends lost 0 bases and 4 bases respectively, with 12 bases between them. The CDR3 has 15 amino acids. The CDR3 DNA is TGTGCCAGCAGTGAAGCCTCGGGACGGCTCTATGGCTACACCTTC. Its translation: CASSEASGRLYGYTF.

CDR3 sequence (DNA): TGTGCCAGCAGTTACTCCCAGGGACGCTACGAGCAGTACTTC. Amino acid sequence: CASSYSQGRYEQYF. The rearrangement uses TRBV6-5 and TRBJ2-7; either TRBD1 or TRBD2 may fit D (5 bases each). With 0 bases removed from V and 3 bases from J, the gap between germline ends came to 9 bases. The CDR3 covers 14 residues. The germline gives CDR1 MNHEY, CDR2 SVGAGI.

This chain links TRBV11-2 with TRBJ2-1; tentatively, D is TRBD2 (5 bases). The CDR3 totals 15 residues. Germline CDR1 is SGHAT and CDR2 is FQNNGV. The ends were cut back, 2 bases at V and 0 bases at J, with 8 bases in the middle. CDR3 coding DNA: TGTGCCAGCAGCTTAAGAGCGGACTCCTACAATGAGCAGTTCTTC. It codes for CASSLRADSYNEQFF.

Worth noting for this clone: The junction and the germline gene differ at one end; a read error may be behind it. CDR3 amino acids: CASSLSSYQDRRSTVTQYF. DNA of the CDR3: TGTGCCAGCAGTTTATCGTCGTACCAGGACAGGAGATCAACAGTTACGCAGTATTTT. The V call is TRBV27, the J call TRBJ2-3; 7 bases fit TRBD1. CDR3 length: 19 amino acids. Germline V gene sequence: CDR1 MNHEY, CDR2 SMNVEV (reference sequence).

The gene calls are TRBV9 and TRBJ2-5; 12 nucleotides line up with TRBD2. CDR1 SGDLS and CDR2 YYNGEE come from the germline V gene. There are 15 residues in the CDR3. With 6 bases clipped from V and 5 bases from J, the junction kept 8 bases outside the gene matches. The CDR3 loop reads CASTPTSGRIETQYF. The CDR3 DNA reads TGTGCCAGCACCCCAACTAGCGGGAGGATCGAGACCCAGTACTTC. Variable domain in full (rest from reference TRBV9 and TRBJ2-5): DSGVTQTPKHLITATGQRVTLRCSPRSGDLSVYWYQQSLDQGLQFLIQYYNGEERAKGNILERFSAQQFPDLHSELNLSSLELGDSALYFCASTPTSGRIETQYFGPGTRLLVL.

V usage is TRBV4-2 and J usage is TRBJ2-2; D remains ambiguous. The V gene's germline CDR1 is LGHNA and CDR2 YNFKEQ. The CDR3 runs to 16 residues. Trimming cost V 4 bases and J 0 bases, with 12 bases left between them. CDR3 loop: CASSLVASANTGELFF. For the CDR3, the DNA is TGTGCCAGCAGCCTCGTCGCCAGCGCGAACACCGGGGAGCTGTTTTTT.

This clone was detected once. The chain recombines TRBV4-3 with TRBJ2-5; D is uncertain. The CDR3 spans 15 residues. The germline CDR1 and CDR2 sequences are LGHNA and YSLEER. The V end was cut by 1 base, the J end by 4 bases, with 13 bases between. The CDR3, as DNA: TGCGCCAGCAGCCAAGGGGTACGGGTTGCAGAGACCCAGTACTTC. Encoded protein: CASSQGVRVAETQYF.

The J gene is TRBJ1-5, the V gene TRBV28; D gene uncertain. CDR1 is MDHEN, CDR2 SYDVKM, per germline. V lost 2 bases and J 6 bases, leaving 11 bases between the germline ends. The CDR3 extends over 14 amino acids. The CDR3 sequence: CASSLTGWGQPQHF. Written as DNA, the CDR3 is TGTGCCAGCAGTTTAACGGGATGGGGTCAGCCCCAGCATTTT.

The rearrangement links TRBV19 to TRBJ1-5; D ambiguous. V was cut by 4 bases and J by 3 bases, with 4 bases left in between. Per germline, CDR1 LNHDA and CDR2 SQIVND (reference sequence). This CDR3 spans 12 amino acids. CDR3 DNA: TGTGCCAGTAGTAACCTCAATCAGCCCCAGCATTTT. Amino acid sequence: CASSNLNQPQHF.

This chain connects TRBV29-1 to TRBJ2-1; the match to TRBD2 covers 14 bases. The CDR3 contains 16 residues. J was trimmed by 8 bases and V by 6 bases; bases with no gene match: 12. CDR1 is SQVTM and CDR2 is ANQGSEA in the germline V gene. In DNA, the CDR3 is TGCAGCGTAGGGGGACTAGCGGGAGAGGGGCGGGATGAGCAGTTCTTC. Translating gives CSVGGLAGEGRDEQFF.

This CDR3 is CASSSFPGTEAFF. CDR3 nucleotides: TGTGCCAGCAGCTCTTTTCCGGGCACTGAAGCTTTCTTT. The V call is TRBV5-4, the J call TRBJ1-1; no firm D call. V shed 3 bases and J shed 4 bases, with 10 bases lying between them. The germline CDR1 and CDR2 sequences are SGHNT and YYREEE (reference sequence). The CDR3 runs 13 residues. Full variable domain (remainder filled in from reference TRBV5-4 and TRBJ1-1): ETGVTQSPTHLIKTRGQQVTLRCSSQSGHNTVSWYQQALGQGPQFIFQYYREEENGRGNFPPRFSGLQFPNYSSELNVNALELDDSALYLCASSSFPGTEAFFGQGTRLTVV.

The chain employs TRBV7-9 and TRBJ2-1; 7 bases line up with TRBD1. Germline V gives CDR1 SEHNR, CDR2 FQNEAQ (reference sequence). The CDR3 runs to 14 residues. Trimming at V came to 6 bases and at J to 4 bases, leaving 6 bases not matched to a gene. The CDR3 region has the DNA TGTGCCAGCAGAGAACGGGACAGATACAATGAGCAGTTCTTC. Encoded protein: CASRERDRYNEQFF.

The chain links TRBV28 to TRBJ2-2; 7 bases line up with TRBD1. This CDR3 is built from 20 residues. V shed 6 bases, J shed 0 bases, and the junction held 19 bases outside the gene matches. Per the germline V gene, CDR1 is MDHEN and CDR2 is SYDVKM. CDR3 bases: TGTGCCAGCAGGATAACAGGGGCAGTTAGACACCGCGCGAACACCGGGGAGCTGTTTTTT. Its translation is CASRITGAVRHRANTGELFF.

The V and J genes are TRBV6-6 and TRBJ2-7, with D perhaps assigned TRBD1 or TRBD2 (5 bases each). Germline lookup yields CDR1 MNHNY and CDR2 SVGAGI (reference sequence). This CDR3 has 12 residues. The V and J ends lost 6 bases and 3 bases respectively, with 9 bases between them. The chain's CDR3 is CASRRGDYEQYF. DNA of the CDR3: TGTGCCAGCAGGAGAGGGGACTACGAGCAGTACTTC.

The chain is built from TRBV11-3 and TRBJ2-5, with a tentative D call TRBD2 (6 bases). Germline values: CDR1 SGHNT, CDR2 YENEEA. Trimming shortened V by 4 bases and J by 3 bases, and 18 bases separated the two germline ends. The CDR3 runs 16 residues. This CDR3 reads CASSSGVPASKETQYF. CDR3 nucleotides: TGTGCCAGCAGCTCGGGGGTTCCAGCATCCAAAGAGACCCAGTACTTC.

The rearrangement links TRBV10-3 to TRBJ2-7; no definite D call. V lost 0 bases to trimming and J lost 4 bases, with 16 bases between them. The length of the CDR3 is 16 residues. Germline CDR1 reads ENHRY; CDR2 reads SYGVKD. CDR3 sequence (DNA): TGTGCCATCAGTGAGTCGAATAGGGCAGGAATGTACGAGCAGTACTTC. It codes for CAISESNRAGMYEQYF.

The chain carries TRBV20-1 and TRBJ2-7; possibly TRBD1 or TRBD2 for D (5 bases each). V lost 3 bases and J lost 7, with 7 bases in between. The germline V gene has CDR1 DFQATT and CDR2 SNEGSKA (reference sequence). This CDR3 has 10 amino acids. CDR3 coding DNA: TGCAGTGCTAGCTGGGGGGAGCAGTACTTC. Translated: CSASWGEQYF.

V gene TRBV28 combines with J gene TRBJ2-7; TRBD2 might be the D (5 bases). Trimming removed 6 bases from V and 3 bases from J, with 12 bases in between. The CDR3 extends over 13 amino acids. In germline, CDR1 is MDHEN, CDR2 SYDVKM. The CDR3 DNA sequence: TGTGCCAGCAGATCAAGCGGAGACTACGAGCAGTACTTC. Translating gives CASRSSGDYEQYF.

The chain couples TRBV7-2 to TRBJ2-7; the match to TRBD2 covers 10 bases. With 0 bases clipped from V and 5 bases from J, the junction kept 7 bases outside the gene matches. CDR1 and CDR2 from the germline V gene are SGHTA and FQGNSA. CDR3 length: 16 amino acids. The CDR3 sequence: CASSLAPSGSANEQYF. The CDR3 DNA is TGTGCCAGCAGCTTAGCGCCTAGCGGGAGCGCGAACGAGCAGTACTTC.

The chain joins TRBV7-6 to TRBJ2-7, with 7 bases matching TRBD1. This CDR3 region has 15 residues. V was pared by 2 bases and J by 3 bases, with 7 bases of the junction left unmatched. CDR1 SGHVS and CDR2 FNYEAQ come from the germline V gene. In DNA, the CDR3 is TGTGCCAGCAGCTTAATAACAGGGGAAGTCTACGAGCAGTACTTC. It translates to CASSLITGEVYEQYF. Based on the CDR3 plus reference TRBV7-6 and TRBJ2-7, the full variable domain is GAGVSQSPRYKVTKRGQDVALRCDPISGHVSLYWYRQALGQGPEFLTYFNYEAQQDKSGLPNDRFSAERPEGSISTLTIQRTEQRDSAMYRCASSLITGEVYEQYFGPGTRLTVT.

The chain combines TRBV19 with TRBJ1-2; D gene uncertain. This CDR3 comprises 14 residues. In germline, CDR1 is LNHDA, CDR2 SQIVND (reference sequence). V was clipped by 7 bases and J by 3 bases, with 15 bases between them. CDR3: CASTVQVFDYGYTF. The CDR3 nucleotides are TGTGCCAGTACCGTGCAGGTTTTTGACTATGGCTACACCTTC.

The chain employs TRBV9 and TRBJ1-3; 10 positions agree with TRBD1. The J segment lost 2 bases and the V segment lost 3 bases, leaving 2 bases of the junction unmatched. This CDR3 has 15 amino acids. Germline CDR1 is SGDLS and CDR2 is YYNGEE. The CDR3 bases are TGTGCCAGCAGCGCCGACAGGGGGCCTGGAAACACCATATATTTT. Its translation is CASSADRGPGNTIYF.

This rearrangement joins TRBV28 to TRBJ2-7, with a tentative D call TRBD1 (7 bases). Germline V gene data show CDR1 as MDHEN and CDR2 as SYDVKM. The CDR3 consists of 14 residues. Trimming removed 6 bases from V and 2 bases from J, with 14 bases in between. As DNA, the CDR3 is TGTGCCAGCAGACCCACAGGGGAGGCCTACGAGCAGTACTTC. Translation: CASRPTGEAYEQYF.

The chain is built from TRBV28 and TRBJ2-1; tentative D call: TRBD1 (6 bases). The germline V gene encodes CDR1 MDHEN and CDR2 SYDVKM. The CDR3 length is 15 residues. With 4 bases removed from V and 4 bases from J, the gap between germline ends came to 14 bases. CDR3 bases: TGTGCCAGCAGTTCCCCCGGGACAATTTACAATGAGCAGTTCTTC. Translating gives CASSSPGTIYNEQFF.

The rearrangement links TRBV19 to TRBJ2-7; D remains ambiguous. The V gene's germline CDR1 is LNHDA and CDR2 SQIVND (reference sequence). Trimming stripped 6 bases from V and 1 base from J, with 16 bases between. The CDR3 runs 15 residues. The CDR3 here is CASSPMAFRSYEQYF. The DNA of the CDR3 is TGTGCCAGTAGCCCGATGGCATTCAGGTCCTACGAGCAGTACTTC.

The genes are TRBV28 and TRBJ2-7, with TRBD1 matching over 7 bases. V was pared by 7 bases and J by 7 bases, with 10 bases of the junction left unmatched. The germline V gene encodes CDR1 MDHEN and CDR2 SYDVKM. CDR3 length equals 13 residues. This chain's CDR3 is CASKPRGLREQYF. CDR3 nucleotide sequence: TGTGCCAGCAAGCCGAGGGGGCTGAGGGAGCAGTACTTC.